Following are 25 T cell receptor beta chains from one sample sequenced in a study of blood T cell repertoires in COVID-19 (dated by TCRdb to 2018 to 2020). Libraries were made using the immunoSEQ multiplex PCR assay. TCRdb provides this immuneACCESS table in a form limited to in-frame rearrangements. Some clones are lacking; in checked studies, under half of them reflect an unresolved V gene, and why the rest are absent is not known. The table for this sample lists hundreds of thousands of clones; about four fifths of them were counted only once. Together, the top ten hold roughly a tenth of the sample. The sequenced sample was peripheral blood. The source of these receptors is a woman aged 50 to 65 who had recovered from COVID-19.

The chain has TRBV30 and TRBJ2-5; 9 positions agree with TRBD1. The CDR3 sequence is 15 residues long. Germline CDR1 GTSNPN, CDR2 SVGIG (reference sequence). V shed 0 bases and J 1 base; nucleotides not matched to a gene: 3. The CDR3 region has the DNA TGTGCCTGGAGTGTCTACAGGGGGCTCCAAGAGACCCAGTACTTC. Residues: CAWSVYRGLQETQYF.

The rearrangement uses TRBV7-9 and TRBJ1-6; TRBD1 might be the D (6 bases). This CDR3 contains 15 residues. V shed 1 base and J shed 10 bases, with 14 bases lying between them. Germline V CDR1 and CDR2: SEHNR, FQNEAQ (reference sequence). CDR3: CASSLDSVRGSPLHF. CDR3 coding DNA: TGTGCCAGCAGCTTAGATTCGGTGAGGGGGTCACCCCTCCACTTT. Combining the CDR3 with reference TRBV7-9 and TRBJ1-6 gives the whole variable domain DTGVSQNPRHKITKRGQNVTFRCDPISEHNRLYWYRQTLGQGPEFLTYFQNEAQLEKSRLLSDRFSAERPKGSFSTLEIQRTEQGDSAMYLCASSLDSVRGSPLHFGNGTRLTVT.

This clone appeared a few times. In nucleotides, the CDR3 is TGTGCCAGCAGTCAACAGACGGGGAGGAGCAATCAGCCCCAGCATTTT. Translating it yields CASSQQTGRSNQPQHF. J is TRBJ1-5 and V is TRBV6-2 or TRBV6-3, with D hard to call. There are 16 residues in the CDR3. Trimming stripped 5 bases from V and 1 base from J, with 15 bases between. Germline assignment: CDR1 MNHEY and CDR2 SVGEGT.

Here the CDR3 DNA reads TGTGCCAGTAGTCCGGGACAGGGGTCCTTGGGAGATACGCAGTATTTT. Translation gives CASSPGQGSLGDTQYF. The V call is TRBV19, the J call TRBJ2-3, with TRBD1 identical over 10 bases. The V and J ends lost 5 bases and 5 bases, in that order; junction bases with no gene match: 10. The CDR3 is 16 amino acids. In germline, CDR1 is LNHDA, CDR2 SQIVND (reference sequence). The whole variable domain, filled in from reference TRBV19 and TRBJ2-3, reads DGGITQSPKYLFRKEGQNVTLSCEQNLNHDAMYWYRQDPGQGLRLIYYSQIVNDFQKGDIAEGYSVSREKKESFPLTVTSAQKNPTAFYLCASSPGQGSLGDTQYFGPGTRLTVL.

This chain uses TRBV27 with TRBJ2-4, with D possibly matching TRBD1 (5 bases). This CDR3 has 17 amino acids. Germline assignment: CDR1 MNHEY and CDR2 SMNVEV (reference sequence). Trimming shortened V by 2 bases and J by 0 bases, and 14 bases separated the two germline ends. The CDR3 region has the DNA TGTGCCAGCAGTTTAAGAAGTCCAGGGTCAGCCAAAAACATTCAGTACTTC. It is translated as CASSLRSPGSAKNIQYF.

The V and J genes are TRBV6-6 and TRBJ2-3; tentative D call: TRBD1 (5 bases). This CDR3 region has 13 residues. From germline, CDR1 is MNHNY and CDR2 SVGAGI (reference sequence). V was pared by 4 bases and J by 7 bases, with 12 bases between. This chain's CDR3 is CASSSQGRNTQYF. The CDR3 nucleotides read TGTGCCAGCAGTTCCCAGGGCCGGAATACGCAGTATTTT.

This clone was observed a handful of times. The genes are TRBV19 and TRBJ2-6; D is possibly TRBD1 (5 bases). CDR1 is LNHDA and CDR2 is SQIVND in the germline V gene (reference sequence). The CDR3 runs 17 residues. V lost 5 bases, J lost 2 bases, and 16 bases lay in between. As DNA, the CDR3 is TGTGCCAGTAGTCGTCTGATGGGGCTGACTGGGGCCAACGTCCTGACTTTC. Translation gives CASSRLMGLTGANVLTF.

The chain links TRBV7-9 to TRBJ1-2; D might be TRBD1 (6 bases). V lost 1 base and J 7 bases, leaving 7 bases between the germline ends. Germline V gives CDR1 SEHNR, CDR2 FQNEAQ (reference sequence). The CDR3 contains 12 residues. This CDR3 is CASSLDRAGYTF. The CDR3 nucleotides read TGTGCCAGCAGCTTAGACAGGGCTGGCTACACCTTC.

The rearrangement joins TRBV28 to TRBJ2-7, with D perhaps TRBD1 (6 bases). Between the trimmed V and J ends, which lost 6 bases and 6 bases, there was a span of 21 bases. The CDR3 runs to 15 residues. Per germline, CDR1 MDHEN and CDR2 SYDVKM. CDR3 nucleotides: TGTGCCAGCAGATGGACAGCTACCCCGCATGGCGAGCAGTACTTC. As protein: CASRWTATPHGEQYF.

The chain combines TRBV28 with TRBJ2-5; 10 nucleotides align to TRBD2. Germline V gene data show CDR1 as MDHEN and CDR2 as SYDVKM. Germline trimming cut 4 bases from V and 7 bases from J; bases unmatched to any gene: 6. There are 14 residues in the CDR3. The CDR3 bases are TGTGCCAGCAGTTCCCTAGCGGGAGTGGGGACCCAGTACTTC. As protein: CASSSLAGVGTQYF.

The V and J genes are TRBV6-2 or TRBV6-3 and TRBJ2-7, with TRBD1 matching 11 bases. This CDR3 contains 15 residues. Germline V gene lookup returns CDR1 MNHEY and CDR2 SVGEGT. With V trimmed by 4 bases and J by 3 bases, 5 bases remained unmatched. For the CDR3, the DNA is TGTGCCAGCAGTTCGGACAGGGGGCGTAACTACGAGCAGTACTTC. This encodes CASSSDRGRNYEQYF.

The chain carries TRBV28 and TRBJ1-2; unclear D gene. The germline V gene has CDR1 MDHEN and CDR2 SYDVKM. CDR3 length: 13 amino acids. V shed 3 bases and J shed 0 bases, with 5 bases lying between them. Here the CDR3 DNA reads TGTGCCAGCAGTTTCTACTCTAACTATGGCTACACCTTC. Translated, it gives CASSFYSNYGYTF.

The chain has TRBV28 and TRBJ2-7, with 8 bases identical to TRBD2. With 5 bases clipped from V and 7 bases from J, the junction kept 10 bases outside the gene matches. The CDR3 has 14 residues. Germline CDR1 and CDR2: MDHEN and SYDVKM. CDR3 sequence (DNA): TGTGCCAGCAGTCCCCCCGGGGGGGCGGAGGAGCAGTACTTC. Protein product: CASSPPGGAEEQYF.

The V call is TRBV5-1, the J call TRBJ1-5; 9 nucleotides agree with TRBD1. The V gene's germline CDR1 is SGHRS and CDR2 YFSETQ. V dropped 0 bases and J dropped 7; count of bases not matched to a gene: 5. The CDR3 totals 15 residues. The CDR3 here is CASSLGTGEGQPQHF. The CDR3 nucleotides are TGCGCCAGCAGCTTGGGGACAGGGGAGGGACAGCCCCAGCATTTT. Complete variable domain (other parts from reference TRBV5-1 and TRBJ1-5): KAGVTQTPRYLIKTRGQQVTLSCSPISGHRSVSWYQQTPGQGLQFLFEYFSETQRNKGNFPGRFSGRQFSNSRSEMNVSTLELGDSALYLCASSLGTGEGQPQHFGDGTRLSIL.

The gene calls are TRBV9 and TRBJ1-6; D uncertain. The CDR3 extends over 16 amino acids. From germline, CDR1 is SGDLS and CDR2 YYNGEE. The V and J ends lost 0 bases and 0 bases respectively, with 7 bases between them. CDR3 sequence reads: CASSVGRDSYNSPLHF. The CDR3 DNA reads as TGTGCCAGCAGCGTAGGGAGGGACTCCTATAATTCACCCCTCCACTTT.

This sequence joins TRBV2 and TRBJ1-4; 8 bases are a match to TRBD1. Germline trimming cut 4 bases from V and 7 bases from J; bases unmatched to any gene: 2. Germline V gives CDR1 SNHLY, CDR2 FYNNEI. The CDR3 spans 13 residues. The CDR3 DNA reads as TGTGCCAGCAGTGGGACAGGGTTTGAAAAACTGTTTTTT. It codes for CASSGTGFEKLFF.

The genes are TRBV29-1 and TRBJ2-7, with 8 positions matching TRBD1. The CDR3 contains 11 residues. Trimming cost V 7 bases and J 9 bases; bases outside gene matches: 8. Germline lookup yields CDR1 SQVTM and CDR2 ANQGSEA. CDR3 in amino acids: CSAGQGGPQYF. As DNA, the CDR3 is TGCAGCGCTGGACAGGGCGGGCCGCAGTACTTC.

This clone showed up just a few times. The chain combines TRBV14 with TRBJ2-1; the D gene is possibly TRBD2 (5 bases). The CDR3 covers 15 residues. V lost 4 bases, J lost 4 bases, and 14 bases lay in between. Looked up from germline, CDR1 is SGHDN and CDR2 is FVKESK. CDR3 sequence (DNA): TGTGCCAGCAGCCCGGGGATCGGTGGTTACAATGAGCAGTTCTTC. Translated, it gives CASSPGIGGYNEQFF.

V usage is TRBV7-3 and J usage is TRBJ2-1; 11 bases align to TRBD1. The CDR3 spans 17 residues. Germline V lookup: CDR1 SGHTA, CDR2 FQGTGA. V was clipped by 5 bases and J by 5 bases; unmatched bases: 11. The CDR3 here is CASSRGTGGSGNNEQFF. The CDR3 DNA follows: TGTGCCAGCAGCCGCGGGACAGGGGGTTCGGGCAACAATGAGCAGTTCTTC.

The V gene is TRBV27, the J gene TRBJ1-3; no clear D. The ends were cut back, 0 bases at V and 2 bases at J, with 11 bases in the middle. The CDR3 is 16 residues long. Germline-derived CDR1 and CDR2 are MNHEY and SMNVEV (reference sequence). The DNA of the CDR3 is TGTGCCAGCAGTTTATCGGTTCCGGGGACTGGAAACACCATATATTTT. It encodes CASSLSVPGTGNTIYF.

This clone has just a few counts. This chain joins TRBV3-1 (or the pseudogene TRBV3-2) and TRBJ1-6; perhaps TRBD1 as D (6 bases). V lost 1 base and J 3 bases, leaving 10 bases between the germline ends. Germline values: CDR1 LGHDT, CDR2 YNNKEL (reference sequence). The CDR3 runs 16 residues. CDR3 nucleotide sequence: TGTGCCAGCAGCCAAGCGGGGGGCCTCTATAATTCACCCCTCCACTTT. The encoded protein is CASSQAGGLYNSPLHF.

This chain connects TRBV7-2 to TRBJ2-1; 12 bases fit TRBD2. V gave up 4 bases and J gave up 8 bases; unmatched junction bases: 12. The germline gives CDR1 SGHTA, CDR2 FQGNSA. This CDR3 has 17 residues. CDR3 protein: CASSSQLAGGLHYEQFF. The CDR3 DNA sequence: TGTGCCAGCAGCTCCCAGCTAGCGGGGGGGCTACACTATGAGCAGTTCTTC.

The chain employs TRBV3-1 (or the pseudogene TRBV3-2) and TRBJ1-6, with TRBD1 matching over 7 bases. V lost 5 bases to trimming and J lost 10 bases; unmatched junction nucleotides: 11. Germline V gene sequence: CDR1 LGHDT, CDR2 YNNKEL (reference sequence). This CDR3 has 15 amino acids. CDR3 DNA: TGTGCCAGCAGCGCATTCCGGACAGGTGGCTCACCCCTCCACTTT. Encoded protein: CASSAFRTGGSPLHF.

The chain joins TRBV2 to TRBJ2-7, with 10 nucleotides matching TRBD1. Germline assignment: CDR1 SNHLY and CDR2 FYNNEI. The CDR3 consists of 14 residues. Trimming took 3 bases from V and 6 from J; bases not matched to a gene: 5. The CDR3 nucleotides are TGTGCCAGCAGTGAGGGACAGGGGCCTTCCGAGCAGTACTTC. Its translation: CASSEGQGPSEQYF.

This CDR3 reads CASSFSGDLTDTQYF. For the CDR3, the DNA is TGCGCCAGCAGTTTTAGCGGAGATCTCACAGATACGCAGTATTTT. The chain uses TRBV5-1 and TRBJ2-3, with D maybe TRBD2 (6 bases). This CDR3 region has 15 residues. The germline V gene encodes CDR1 SGHRS and CDR2 YFSETQ. The germline V and J ends were trimmed by 5 bases and 2 bases, with 15 bases remaining between them. Using reference TRBV5-1 and TRBJ2-3 for the parts outside the CDR3, the full variable domain is KAGVTQTPRYLIKTRGQQVTLSCSPISGHRSVSWYQQTPGQGLQFLFEYFSETQRNKGNFPGRFSGRQFSNSRSEMNVSTLELGDSALYLCASSFSGDLTDTQYFGPGTRLTVL.